A selection of T cell receptor beta chains follows, all from one sample in a study of blood T cells in healthy people across ages. TCRdb analysed the 5' RACE reads with MiXCR anew, one entry per CDR3 protein. This table has 1.5 million to 2 million distinct CDR3 sequences, 25% to 30% appearing once. The sample taken for sequencing was blood. The source of these receptors is a woman in her 30s in good health. Both conserved end residues are part of each CDR3. A D gene is named only where the DNA matches it firmly. Part of the rows lack a size; the others show once, few, many or a class for expanded clones.

TRBJ1-2 | few | TRBV7-2 | . | CASSRSQGNYGYTF | TGTGCCAGCAGCCGCAGTCAGGGGAACTATGGCTACACCTTC
TRBJ2-1 | . | TRBV4-3 | . | CASSPQTRNEQFF | TGCGCCAGCAGCCCCCAGACGAGAAATGAGCAGTTCTTC
TRBJ1-4 | . | TRBV27 | . | CASSPHPACEKLFF | TGTGCCAGCAGCCCTCATCCTGCCTGTGAAAAACTGTTTTTT
TRBJ2-5 | many | TRBV4-3 | . | CASSQPLTAQETQYF | TGCGCCAGCAGCCAGCCGCTGACAGCTCAAGAGACCCAGTACTTC
TRBJ1-1 | . | TRBV7-9 | . | CASSPDGITGGTEAFF | TGTGCCAGCAGCCCGGACGGAATAACGGGCGGCACTGAAGCTTTCTTT
TRBJ2-1 | many | TRBV4-1 | TRBD2 | CASSQDGTSGGYNEQFF | TGCGCCAGCAGCCAAGACGGGACTAGCGGGGGTTACAATGAGCAGTTCTTC
TRBJ1-1 | few | TRBV12-3/TRBV12-4 | . | CASSHPTGNTEAFF | TGTGCCAGCAGCCATCCCACAGGAAACACTGAAGCTTTCTTT
TRBJ1-5 | . | TRBV7-2 | TRBD1 | CASSLGAGGNGQPQHF | TGTGCCAGCAGCTTAGGGGCAGGGGGCAATGGGCAGCCCCAGCATTTT
TRBJ2-1 | . | TRBV4-1 | . | CTSSQEGFGDGGYNEQFF | TGCACCAGCAGCCAAGAAGGATTCGGGGACGGAGGCTACAATGAGCAGTTCTTC
TRBJ2-4 | few | TRBV7-2 | . | CASRLPGGSGNIQYF | TGTGCCAGCAGACTACCAGGGGGTAGCGGGAACATTCAGTACTTC
TRBJ2-3 | . | TRBV29-1 | . | CSADPGNGLNTQYF | TGCAGCGCCGACCCCGGAAATGGTCTGAATACGCAGTATTTT
TRBJ2-7 | . | TRBV20-1 | TRBD2 | CSAEGREGSYEQYF | TGCAGTGCCGAGGGGCGGGAGGGTTCCTACGAGCAGTACTTC
TRBJ2-1 | . | TRBV6-2/TRBV6-3 | TRBD2 | CASSPIRGGSYNEQFF | TGTGCCAGCAGCCCTATCCGGGGAGGGTCCTACAATGAGCAGTTCTTC
TRBJ2-5 | many | TRBV12-3/TRBV12-4 | . | CASSWSSGPREEQYF | TGTGCCAGCAGTTGGTCCTCGGGACCCAGAGAGGAGCAGTACTTC
TRBJ1-2 | few | TRBV20-1 | . | CSAGDSQSYGYTF | TGCAGTGCTGGGGACTCCCAGTCCTATGGCTACACCTTC
TRBJ2-1 | many | TRBV4-3 | TRBD1 | CASSRRGPDNEQFF | TGCGCCAGCAGCCGCAGGGGGCCGGACAATGAGCAGTTCTTC
TRBJ2-1 | . | TRBV3-1 | . | CASSQLDGGSPQFF | TGTGCCAGCAGCCAATTGGACGGGGGTTCACCCCAGTTCTTC
TRBJ2-4 | . | TRBV27 | TRBD2 | CASSGTSGGVRGTLAKNIQYF | TGTGCCAGCAGTGGAACTAGCGGGGGGGTCCGCGGAACCCTAGCCAAAAACATTCAGTACTTC
TRBJ2-2 | . | TRBV7-9 | . | CASMASTGELFF | TGTGCCAGCATGGCAAGCACCGGGGAGCTGTTTTTT
TRBJ2-4 | few | TRBV20-1 | TRBD2 | CSAPRTSGGEAAKNIQYF | TGCAGTGCTCCTAGGACTAGCGGGGGCGAAGCAGCCAAAAACATTCAGTACTTC
TRBJ2-2 | . | TRBV20-1 | . | CSAREGVDTGELFF | TGCAGTGCTAGAGAAGGTGTTGACACCGGGGAGCTGTTTTTT
TRBJ1-2 | . | TRBV12-3/TRBV12-4 | . | CASNTRAGGDGYTF | TGTGCCAGCAATACGAGAGCGGGCGGGGATGGCTACACCTTC
TRBJ2-5 | many | TRBV9 | . | CASSVNPTRAGETQYF | TGTGCCAGCAGCGTAAATCCGACTAGGGCGGGGGAGACCCAGTACTTC
TRBJ2-3 | few | TRBV20-1 | TRBD2 | CSAIEGTSGRQAQYF | TGCAGTGCTATAGAGGGGACTAGCGGGAGGCAGGCGCAGTATTTT
TRBJ2-5 | . | TRBV7-2 | . | CASSLASSLQGTQYF | TGTGCCAGCAGCTTAGCGAGCAGTCTACAAGGGACCCAGTACTTC
TRBJ1-5 | few | TRBV12-3/TRBV12-4 | . | CASSYRPGDQPQHF | TGTGCCAGCAGCTACCGGCCCGGAGATCAGCCCCAGCATTTT
TRBJ1-4 | . | TRBV15 | . | CATSSRRDTSEKLFF | TGTGCCACCAGCAGTAGGAGGGACACCTCGGAAAAACTGTTTTTT
TRBJ2-7 | . | TRBV5-1 | TRBD1 | CASSLGSDRDPYEQYF | TGCGCCAGCAGCTTGGGCTCGGACAGGGACCCCTACGAGCAGTACTTC
TRBJ2-4 | . | TRBV4-1 | . | CASSRLLAKNIQYF | TGCGCCAGCAGCAGGTTGCTAGCCAAAAACATTCAGTACTTC
TRBJ2-3 | many | TRBV29-1 | TRBD2 | CSLAQASGDSNTQYF | TGCAGCCTCGCGCAGGCTAGCGGGGATTCGAATACGCAGTATTTT
TRBJ2-3 | many | TRBV11-2 | TRBD1 | CASSHTGGPADTQYF | TGTGCCAGCAGCCATACAGGGGGTCCCGCTGATACGCAGTATTTT
TRBJ1-1 | . | TRBV3-1 | TRBD1 | CASSQDRGWNTEAFF | TGTGCCAGCAGCCAGGACAGGGGATGGAACACTGAAGCTTTCTTT
TRBJ1-1 | . | TRBV5-6 | TRBD1 | CASSLAGYGQGWTEAFF | TGTGCCAGCAGCTTGGCCGGATATGGACAGGGCTGGACTGAAGCTTTCTTT
TRBJ2-2 | . | TRBV7-2 | TRBD2 | CASSLVGGGAPGTGELFF | TGTGCCAGCAGCTTAGTCGGCGGGGGGGCCCCGGGCACCGGGGAGCTGTTTTTT
TRBJ1-2 | . | TRBV28 | TRBD1 | CASSPGQGENGYTF | TGTGCCAGCAGCCCGGGGCAGGGGGAAAATGGCTACACCTTC
TRBJ2-1 | . | TRBV20-1 | . | CSARDTLVGQFF | TGCAGTGCTAGAGATACCCTAGTTGGGCAGTTCTTC
TRBJ2-6 | . | TRBV12-3/TRBV12-4 | . | CANTVAGANVLTF | TGTGCCAACACAGTTGCTGGGGCCAACGTCCTGACTTTC
TRBJ2-3 | few | TRBV24-1 | . | CATSDSGVTQYF | TGTGCCACCAGTGATTCAGGTGTGACGCAGTATTTT
TRBJ2-5 | . | TRBV7-9 | . | CASSYAQGETRYF | TGTGCCAGCAGCTATGCCCAGGGAGAGACCCGGTACTTC
TRBJ1-5 | few | TRBV4-3 | . | CASSLSFFRTEGEPQHF | TGCGCCAGCAGCTTGAGTTTTTTCAGGACAGAGGGGGAGCCCCAGCATTTT
TRBJ1-4 | few | TRBV4-2 | . | CASSQEEGNEKLFF | TGTGCCAGCAGCCAAGAGGAGGGAAATGAAAAACTGTTTTTT
TRBJ1-4 | . | TRBV30 | . | CAWSRKRTNEKLVF | TGTGCCTGGAGTCGTAAGCGAACTAATGAAAAACTGGTTTTT
TRBJ2-1 | few | TRBV7-2 | TRBD2 | CASSRGLAGGGSYNEQFF | TGTGCCAGTAGTCGAGGACTAGCGGGAGGAGGATCCTACAATGAGCAGTTCTTC
TRBJ1-2 | few | TRBV12-3/TRBV12-4 | . | CASSRHETNYGYTF | TGTGCCAGCAGCCGTCACGAGACTAACTATGGCTACACCTTC
TRBJ1-3 | few | TRBV5-1 | TRBD1 | CASSLDPNRGGNTIYF | TGCGCCAGCAGCTTGGACCCCAACAGGGGTGGAAACACCATATATTTT
TRBJ1-2 | few | TRBV3-1 | . | CASSLLPGDYGYTF | TGTGCCAGCAGCCTCCTGCCTGGGGATTATGGCTACACCTTC
TRBJ2-6 | few | TRBV5-1 | . | CASSLGTAPGANVLTF | TGCGCCAGCAGCTTGGGGACGGCCCCTGGGGCCAACGTCCTGACTTTC
TRBJ1-5 | . | TRBV3-1 | . | CASSQSEAGSQHF | TGTGCCAGCAGCCAAAGCGAGGCTGGCTCCCAGCATTTT
TRBJ1-2 | few | TRBV7-2 | . | CASSLSGRVNYGYTF | TGTGCCAGCAGCTTAAGTGGACGGGTAAACTATGGCTACACCTTC
TRBJ2-3 | many | TRBV12-3/TRBV12-4 | . | CASSLPGVTDTQYF | TGTGCCAGCAGCCTACCGGGGGTCACAGATACGCAGTATTTT
TRBJ2-5 | many | TRBV10-3 | . | CAIRIPGLETQYF | TGTGCCATCAGAATTCCGGGGTTAGAGACCCAGTACTTC
TRBJ2-1 | . | TRBV4-2 | TRBD2 | CASSRETSEAQGEQFF | TGTGCCAGCAGCCGAGAGACTAGCGAGGCCCAAGGGGAGCAGTTCTTC
TRBJ1-2 | once | TRBV11-2 | . | CASSLGITTDYGNTF | TGTGCCAGCAGCTTAGGAATTACGACGGACTATGGCAACACCTTC